The next 9 T cell receptor beta chains were all read from a single sample in a study of OX40 agonist ivuxolimab in advanced cancers. TCRdb's copy holds only in-frame clones and misses some; the assay was immunoSEQ multiplex PCR. Among 98,000 or so clones listed, roughly nine tenths were seen once. This specimen was CD4+ or CD8+ T cells sorted from blood, taken in a trial of the OX40 agonist ivuxolimab. The source is an adult with an advanced solid tumor such as melanoma, head and neck, liver or kidney cancer.

This chain joins TRBV7-9 and TRBJ2-1; no clear D gene. V was pared by 4 bases and J by 8 bases, with 15 bases between. CDR1 and CDR2 from the germline V gene are SEHNR and FQNEAQ (reference sequence). CDR3 length equals 14 residues. The CDR3 region is CASSSFDGSDEQFF. Written as DNA, the CDR3 is TGTGCCAGCAGCTCCTTCGACGGATCTGATGAGCAGTTCTTC.

V and J are TRBV15 and TRBJ1-2; D not resolved. The CDR3 covers 15 residues. V was pared by 0 bases and J by 2 bases, with 10 bases between. Germline V gives CDR1 LNHNV, CDR2 YYDKDF (reference sequence). CDR3 sequence reads: CATSREPAGNYGYTF. CDR3 sequence (DNA): TGTGCCACCAGCAGAGAACCCGCGGGGAACTATGGCTACACCTTC.

The chain is built from TRBV7-8 and TRBJ1-1; D is unresolved. V dropped 5 bases and J dropped 4 bases, with 17 bases sitting between them. This CDR3 comprises 15 residues. CDR1 and CDR2 (germline): SGHVS, FQNEAQ. CDR3 region: CASSATPAVSTEAFF. CDR3 sequence (DNA): TGTGCCAGCAGCGCAACCCCAGCGGTGAGCACTGAAGCTTTCTTT.

The chain is built from TRBV30 and TRBJ1-5; D gene uncertain. Trimming removed 0 bases from V and 0 bases from J, with 12 bases in between. The CDR3 runs 16 residues. Germline CDR1 reads GTSNPN; CDR2 reads SVGIG (reference sequence). Here the CDR3 DNA reads TGTGCCTGGAGTGTAGGCAGAGGATATAGCAATCAGCCCCAGCATTTT. Translation: CAWSVGRGYSNQPQHF.

This clone showed up just once. The genes are TRBV9 and TRBJ2-1, with 7 bases identical to TRBD2. After removal of 0 bases from V and 0 bases from J, the junction contained 6 bases not matched to a gene. Germline CDR1 SGDLS, CDR2 YYNGEE. This CDR3 has 17 residues. The chain's CDR3 is CASSVAAGVYSYNEQFF. The CDR3 DNA is TGTGCCAGCAGCGTAGCGGCGGGGGTTTACTCCTACAATGAGCAGTTCTTC.

The rearrangement joins TRBV19 to TRBJ1-2; possible D gene TRBD1, 5 bases. The CDR3 totals 14 residues. The V gene lost 6 bases and the J gene lost 2 bases, with 13 bases spanning the gap. Germline assignment: CDR1 LNHDA and CDR2 SQIVND (reference sequence). CDR3 nucleotide sequence: TGTGCCAGTAGCTTCGGTCGGGGGAACTATGGCTACACCTTC. This translates into CASSFGRGNYGYTF.

This clone has a handful of counts. The genes are TRBV5-4 and TRBJ1-2, with a possible D match to TRBD1 (6 bases). The CDR3 sequence is 13 residues long. The V gene lost 4 bases and the J gene lost 4 bases, with 11 bases spanning the gap. The germline V gene has CDR1 SGHNT and CDR2 YYREEE (reference sequence). CDR3 coding DNA: TGTGCCAGCAGCCCCCAGGGGCGCTATGGCTACACCTTC. Residues: CASSPQGRYGYTF.

The V and J genes are TRBV19 and TRBJ2-1; 11 positions match TRBD2. With 6 bases clipped from V and 0 bases from J, the junction kept 19 bases outside the gene matches. This CDR3 has 21 amino acids. Germline CDR1 LNHDA, CDR2 SQIVND (reference sequence). The CDR3 loop reads CASRSQLLAGALSSSYNEQFF. CDR3 coding DNA: TGTGCCAGTAGGTCCCAATTACTAGCGGGAGCCCTATCTAGCTCCTACAATGAGCAGTTCTTC. The complete variable domain, with remaining parts taken from reference TRBV19 and TRBJ2-1, reads DGGITQSPKYLFRKEGQNVTLSCEQNLNHDAMYWYRQDPGQGLRLIYYSQIVNDFQKGDIAEGYSVSREKKESFPLTVTSAQKNPTAFYLCASRSQLLAGALSSSYNEQFFGPGTRLTVL.

The count of this clone is one. The chain has TRBV6-6 and TRBJ1-2, with TRBD1 identical over 7 bases. Germline values: CDR1 MNHNY, CDR2 SVGAGI (reference sequence). V trimming: 4 bases; J trimming: 5 bases; junction bases outside the gene matches: 7. The CDR3 has 14 residues. CDR3 in DNA: TGTGCCAGCAGTTCGCGACAGGGAGTTTATGGCTACACCTTC. Translated: CASSSRQGVYGYTF.